These 2 T cell receptor beta chains were sequenced from one sample in a study of follicular helper T cells after annual influenza vaccination. The data were produced by immunoSEQ multiplex PCR, yet TCRdb's version contains in-frame clones alone and is incomplete. The sample has 9,500 to 15,000 clones, approximately 80% seen once; the top ten hold roughly 3.5%. This sample's time point: 2015-2016 season, pre-vaccination. The specimen was CXCR5+ CD38- circulating T follicular helper cells from blood, collected on the day of influenza vaccination. Subset in this sample: circulating Tfh, non-naive CD4+CXCR5+PD-1+ (ICOS+CD38+ or ICOS-CD38-). The source is an adult who received the influenza vaccine.

The chain joins TRBV15 to TRBJ2-3; no firm D call. CDR1 is LNHNV, CDR2 YYDKDF, per germline (reference sequence). The CDR3 spans 18 residues. Trimming shortened V by 0 bases and J by 2 bases, and 18 bases separated the two germline ends. For the CDR3, the DNA is TGTGCCACCAGCAGAGAGGGATCTAGTTCCTCGAACACAGATACGCAGTATTTT. Residues: CATSREGSSSSNTDTQYF.

The chain combines TRBV10-3 with TRBJ1-2; D might be TRBD1 (6 bases). Germline CDR1 and CDR2: ENHRY and SYGVKD. The CDR3 consists of 12 residues. The V gene lost 11 bases and the J gene lost 2 bases, with 12 bases spanning the gap. The CDR3 DNA reads as TGTGCCTCAAGGGGGGAGAACTATGGCTACACCTTC. Protein sequence: CASRGENYGYTF.